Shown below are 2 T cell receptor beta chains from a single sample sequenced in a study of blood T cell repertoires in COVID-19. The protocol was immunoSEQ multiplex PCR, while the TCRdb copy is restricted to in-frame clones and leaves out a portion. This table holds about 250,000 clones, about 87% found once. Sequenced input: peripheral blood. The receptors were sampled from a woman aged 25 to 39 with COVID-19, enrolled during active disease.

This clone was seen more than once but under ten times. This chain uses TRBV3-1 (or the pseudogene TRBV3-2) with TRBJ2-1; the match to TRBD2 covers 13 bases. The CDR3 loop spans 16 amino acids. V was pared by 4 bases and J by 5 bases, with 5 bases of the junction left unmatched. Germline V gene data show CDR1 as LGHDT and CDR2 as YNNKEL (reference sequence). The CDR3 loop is CASSRELAGGHNEQFF. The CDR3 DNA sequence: TGTGCCAGCAGCCGCGAACTAGCGGGAGGGCACAATGAGCAGTTCTTC.

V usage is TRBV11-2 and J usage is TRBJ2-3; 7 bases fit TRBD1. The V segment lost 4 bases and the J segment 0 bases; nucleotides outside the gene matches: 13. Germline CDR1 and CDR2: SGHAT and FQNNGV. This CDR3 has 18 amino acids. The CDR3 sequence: CASSSIQGRKTSTDTQYF. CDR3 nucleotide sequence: TGTGCCAGCAGCTCCATACAGGGGCGCAAGACTAGCACAGATACGCAGTATTTT.